Presented here are 30 T cell receptor beta chains from one specimen sequenced in a study of shared clonotypes between healthy human individuals. Some clones are missing from TCRdb's copy, which holds only in-frame ones; the method was immunoSEQ multiplex PCR. The sample includes more than 2,000,000 clones, around 94% seen only once; the top ten take over 0.12%. Source material: naive CD4+ T cells sorted from blood. As for subset: CD45RA+ positively selected. Receptors originate from a young man in good health.

V is TRBV10-1 and J is TRBJ1-2; TRBD1 aligns across 7 bases. Germline lookup yields CDR1 WNHNN and CDR2 SYGVQD (reference sequence). The CDR3 spans 16 residues. V shed 11 bases and J 0 bases; nucleotides not matched to a gene: 15. The CDR3, as DNA: TGCGCCTCTCAACCCGGAGGGGGCTCCTCTAACTATGGCTACACCTTC. It codes for CASQPGGGSSNYGYTF.

V gene TRBV10-1 combines with J gene TRBJ2-3, with 10 bases aligning to TRBD1. V shed 2 bases and J 3 bases; nucleotides not matched to a gene: 2. CDR3 length: 15 residues. The germline CDR1 and CDR2 sequences are WNHNN and SYGVQD (reference sequence). The CDR3 bases are TGCGCCAGCAGTGAGGGGGACAGGGGAACAGATACGCAGTATTTT. Its translation is CASSEGDRGTDTQYF.

V and J are TRBV27 and TRBJ1-6; the D gene is possibly TRBD1 (5 bases). V was pared by 6 bases and J by 10 bases, with 22 bases between. Germline-derived CDR1 and CDR2 are MNHEY and SMNVEV (reference sequence). The length of the CDR3 is 16 residues. CDR3 in DNA: TGTGCCAGCAGCTCCACCGGGGGAGGGTCGGGCTCACCCCTCCACTTT. Amino acids: CASSSTGGGSGSPLHF.

This clone was detected a few times. The sample contains more than one DNA sequence encoding this CDR3. The chain combines TRBV5-1 with TRBJ1-6; D not certain. Looked up from germline, CDR1 is SGHRS and CDR2 is YFSETQ. The CDR3 has 14 residues. V lost 3 bases to trimming and J lost 1 base, with 5 bases between them. The CDR3 DNA sequence: TGCGCCAGCAGCTCGGATTCCTATAATTCACCCCTCCACTTT. This translates into CASSSDSYNSPLHF.

This clone came up once. The rearrangement joins TRBV27 to TRBJ1-5; D is ambiguous. CDR3 length: 13 residues. V was shortened by 6 bases and J by 2 bases, with 8 bases between the two germline ends. CDR1 MNHEY and CDR2 SMNVEV come from the germline V gene (reference sequence). The CDR3 coding sequence is TGTGCCAGCAGCATTACCGGCAATCAGCCCCAGCATTTT. Encoded protein: CASSITGNQPQHF.

This clone is a singleton in its sample. Other nucleotide sequences from this sample produce the same CDR3. V and J are TRBV28 and TRBJ1-1; unclear D gene. The length of the CDR3 is 13 residues. Per the germline V gene, CDR1 is MDHEN and CDR2 is SYDVKM. V was pared by 3 bases and J by 1 base, with 6 bases between. The CDR3 nucleotides are TGTGCCAGCAGTTTGTTGAAGAACACTGAAGCTTTCTTT. Translating gives CASSLLKNTEAFF.

Regarding this clone: This specimen includes other DNA sequences encoding the same CDR3. The chain couples TRBV7-2 to TRBJ2-5; weak D call: TRBD2 (5 bases). Germline V gives CDR1 SGHTA, CDR2 FQGNSA. The CDR3 runs to 14 residues. Deletions cut 1 base from V and 1 base from J, with 7 bases between. This chain's CDR3 is CASSLGLLQETQYF. The CDR3 bases are TGTGCCAGCAGCTTAGGACTACTCCAAGAGACCCAGTACTTC.

The chain uses TRBV7-3 and TRBJ2-1; D is perhaps TRBD1 (5 bases). Germline V gene data show CDR1 as SGHTA and CDR2 as FQGTGA. This CDR3 spans 13 amino acids. The germline V and J ends were trimmed by 5 bases and 5 bases, with 10 bases remaining between them. The CDR3 loop is CASSLARDNEQFF. DNA for the CDR3: TGTGCCAGCAGCCTCGCCAGGGACAATGAGCAGTTCTTC.

This clone appeared once. The CDR3 DNA follows: TGCGCCAGCAGCGTAGGCGACAGGGGAAGTTCTGAAGCTTTCTTT. Protein product: CASSVGDRGSSEAFF. The chain is built from TRBV5-1 and TRBJ1-1, with 8 positions matching TRBD1. Per the germline V gene, CDR1 is SGHRS and CDR2 is YFSETQ. V was pared by 4 bases and J by 6 bases, with 11 bases of the junction left unmatched. The CDR3 spans 15 residues.

The chain is built from TRBV19 and TRBJ2-2, with TRBD2 identical over 7 bases. The trim removed 7 bases at V and 0 bases at J, leaving 8 bases unmatched. The CDR3 is 16 amino acids. Germline assignment: CDR1 LNHDA and CDR2 SQIVND (reference sequence). The CDR3 loop reads CASTGGRTPNTGELFF. The CDR3 nucleotides read TGTGCCAGTACGGGGGGTCGGACACCGAACACCGGGGAGCTGTTTTTT.

The chain uses TRBV27 and TRBJ1-3, with 7 bases identical to TRBD1. Germline CDR1 MNHEY, CDR2 SMNVEV (reference sequence). This CDR3 region has 16 residues. The V segment lost 6 bases and the J segment 1 base; nucleotides outside the gene matches: 9. CDR3 loop: CASRQTGTLSGNTIYF. CDR3 nucleotide sequence: TGTGCCAGCAGGCAGACAGGGACTCTATCTGGAAACACCATATATTTT.

V usage is TRBV7-2 and J usage is TRBJ2-2, with 8 bases identical to TRBD2. This CDR3 spans 16 amino acids. CDR1 and CDR2 (germline): SGHTA, FQGNSA. V shed 5 bases, J shed 1 base, and the junction held 6 bases outside the gene matches. The CDR3 DNA follows: TGTGCCAGCAGCCCTTCCGGGACTAGGAACACCGGGGAGCTGTTTTTT. Amino acids: CASSPSGTRNTGELFF.

The chain couples TRBV11-3 to TRBJ2-2; no definite D call. V was clipped by 4 bases and J by 2 bases, with 17 bases between them. Germline CDR1 is SGHNT and CDR2 is YENEEA. CDR3 length equals 17 residues. CDR3 DNA sequence: TGTGCCAGCAGCTCTAAACAAAAATTACTAAACACCGGGGAGCTGTTTTTT. Its protein product is CASSSKQKLLNTGELFF.

This clone was seen just once. The rearrangement joins TRBV6-6 to TRBJ1-5; tentative D call: TRBD1 (5 bases). Germline CDR1 MNHNY, CDR2 SVGAGI (reference sequence). This CDR3 comprises 14 residues. The ends were cut back, 4 bases at V and 5 bases at J, with 12 bases in the middle. The DNA of the CDR3 is TGTGCCAGCAGTTCGGGCAGGGACGATCAGCCCCAGCATTTT. This sequence encodes CASSSGRDDQPQHF.

The chain couples TRBV6-5 to TRBJ1-2, with a tentative D call TRBD1 (5 bases). The germline V gene encodes CDR1 MNHEY and CDR2 SVGAGI. V lost 4 bases and J lost 7, with 16 bases in between. CDR3 length: 14 residues. The CDR3: CASSFVPGTGGYTF. CDR3 nucleotides: TGTGCCAGCAGTTTTGTCCCGGGGACGGGTGGCTACACCTTC.

The V call is TRBV6-5, the J call TRBJ1-1, with TRBD1 matching 9 bases. Per the germline V gene, CDR1 is MNHEY and CDR2 is SVGAGI. The CDR3 runs to 15 residues. Germline trimming cut 7 bases from V and 7 bases from J; bases unmatched to any gene: 13. The CDR3 region is CASNFLTGGVSEAFF. The CDR3, as DNA: TGTGCCAGCAACTTCTTAACAGGGGGCGTAAGTGAAGCTTTCTTT.

The V and J genes are TRBV11-2 and TRBJ2-5, with TRBD1 identical over 7 bases. Germline CDR1 and CDR2: SGHAT and FQNNGV. V was pared by 5 bases and J by 11 bases, with 17 bases of the junction left unmatched. This CDR3 region has 15 residues. CDR3 residues: CASSPRDRAFGEQYF. The CDR3 coding sequence is TGTGCCAGCAGCCCCCGGGACAGAGCTTTCGGGGAGCAGTACTTC.

The gene calls are TRBV6-1 and TRBJ1-2, with D tentatively TRBD1 (5 bases). V was pared by 0 bases and J by 5 bases, with 16 bases between. CDR3 size: 16 residues. Germline CDR1 MNHNS, CDR2 SASEGT. This CDR3 reads CASSEALATAVYGYTF. CDR3 in DNA: TGTGCCAGCAGTGAAGCGTTGGCGACAGCAGTTTATGGCTACACCTTC.

The genes are TRBV30 and TRBJ1-6, with TRBD1 matching 9 bases. The germline V gene has CDR1 GTSNPN and CDR2 SVGIG (reference sequence). J lost 8 bases, V lost 2 bases, and 7 bases had no gene match. CDR3 length: 15 amino acids. The CDR3 loop is CAWSIRGQGYSPLHF. CDR3 nucleotide sequence: TGTGCCTGGAGTATACGGGGACAGGGTTATTCACCCCTCCACTTT.

The CDR3 reads CASSSTSGGATYTDTQYF. The CDR3 bases are TGCGCCAGCAGCTCGACTAGCGGGGGGGCCACTTACACAGATACGCAGTATTTT. This chain joins TRBV5-1 and TRBJ2-3; 14 nucleotides agree with TRBD2. CDR3 length: 18 amino acids. CDR1 and CDR2 (germline): SGHRS, YFSETQ. Losses at the gene ends were 3 bases for V and 2 bases for J; bases not matched to a gene: 8.

A remark on this clone: Other nucleotide sequences in the sample specify the same CDR3. J is TRBJ2-7 and V is TRBV10-3, with D possibly TRBD2 on 5 matching bases. The V and J ends lost 3 bases and 6 bases respectively, with 9 bases between them. This CDR3 spans 12 amino acids. Germline V gene sequence: CDR1 ENHRY, CDR2 SYGVKD. In nucleotides, the CDR3 is TGTGCCATCAGTGAAGGACTTGCCGAGCAGTACTTC. Translation: CAISEGLAEQYF.

The rearrangement links TRBV19 to TRBJ2-5; a weak D match, TRBD1 (5 bases). Trimming left V 6 bases short and J 5 bases short, with 16 bases between. The CDR3 totals 14 residues. Germline CDR1 reads LNHDA; CDR2 reads SQIVND (reference sequence). The CDR3 reads CASSQGPGLETQYF. As DNA, the CDR3 is TGTGCCAGTAGCCAGGGCCCAGGGTTGGAGACCCAGTACTTC.

This clone came up a few times. At the DNA level, this CDR3 is encoded by other sequences in the same sample as well. The rearrangement links TRBV10-2 to TRBJ1-3; D is ambiguous. The ends were cut back, 2 bases at V and 0 bases at J, with 8 bases in the middle. The CDR3 is 15 residues long. Germline V gene data show CDR1 as WSHSY and CDR2 as SAAADI. For the CDR3, the DNA is TGCGCCAGCAGTGAGGGCCTATTCTCTGGAAACACCATATATTTT. Translating it yields CASSEGLFSGNTIYF.

V gene TRBV6-4 combines with J gene TRBJ2-2; D possibly corresponds to TRBD2 (6 bases). V was pared by 0 bases and J by 6 bases, with 14 bases between. This CDR3 is 16 amino acids long. CDR1 and CDR2 (germline): MRHNA, SNTAGT. The CDR3 here is CASSDSRGRRSGELFF. The CDR3 DNA sequence: TGTGCCAGCAGTGACTCCCGGGGGAGAAGGTCCGGGGAGCTGTTTTTT.

As for this clone: Relative to the germline gene, one junction end is altered; a read error may explain this. Other DNA sequences within the sample encode an identical CDR3. CDR3 loop: CASTLGTSGGVYEQYF. CDR3 sequence (DNA): TGTGCCAGCACCCTAGGGACTAGCGGGGGGGTTTACGAGCAATACTTC. This chain links TRBV2 with TRBJ2-7; TRBD2 aligns across 16 bases. This CDR3 has 16 residues. The germline gives CDR1 SNHLY, CDR2 FYNNEI.

There are a few counts of this clone. This sequence joins TRBV10-3 and TRBJ1-1; 8 nucleotides agree with TRBD1. This CDR3 contains 14 residues. Germline loops: CDR1 ENHRY, CDR2 SYGVKD. The J segment lost 6 bases and the V segment lost 3 bases, leaving 6 bases of the junction unmatched. The CDR3: CAISDSGGGSEAFF. The CDR3 DNA reads TGTGCCATCAGTGATTCAGGGGGCGGGTCTGAAGCTTTCTTT.

V is TRBV10-2 and J is TRBJ2-4; D remains ambiguous. The V gene's germline CDR1 is WSHSY and CDR2 SAAADI. The CDR3 is 13 residues long. Deletions cut 6 bases from V and 0 bases from J, with 6 bases between. This CDR3 reads CASRALAKNIQYF. CDR3 DNA sequence: TGCGCCAGCAGAGCCCTAGCCAAAAACATTCAGTACTTC.

The V call is TRBV7-2, the J call TRBJ1-1; D is undetermined. Germline values: CDR1 SGHTA, CDR2 FQGNSA. This CDR3 comprises 14 residues. V was shortened by 3 bases and J by 0 bases, with 8 bases between the two germline ends. The CDR3 spells CASSFHIMNTEAFF. The CDR3 DNA is TGTGCCAGCAGCTTCCACATAATGAACACTGAAGCTTTCTTT. Full variable domain (outside the CDR3, taken from reference TRBV7-2 and TRBJ1-1): GAGVSQSPSNKVTEKGKDVELRCDPISGHTALYWYRQSLGQGLEFLIYFQGNSAPDKSGLPSDRFSAERTGGSVSTLTIQRTQQEDSAVYLCASSFHIMNTEAFFGQGTRLTVV.

The chain's CDR3 is CASSSNWNTGELFF. Written as DNA, the CDR3 is TGTGCCAGCAGCTCTAACTGGAACACCGGGGAGCTGTTTTTT. V and J are TRBV7-2 and TRBJ2-2; no clear D gene. From germline, CDR1 is SGHTA and CDR2 FQGNSA. The CDR3 consists of 14 residues. V was clipped by 4 bases and J by 1 base, with 7 bases between them.

V and J are TRBV5-1 and TRBJ1-4, with TRBD1 matching 7 bases. The V and J ends lost 4 bases and 4 bases, in that order; junction bases with no gene match: 7. The CDR3 has 15 amino acids. Germline CDR1 is SGHRS and CDR2 is YFSETQ. In DNA, the CDR3 is TGCGCCAGCAGCCCGACCGGGACAGTTAATGAAAAACTGTTTTTT. Amino acids: CASSPTGTVNEKLFF. The full variable domain, rest sourced from reference TRBV5-1 and TRBJ1-4, is KAGVTQTPRYLIKTRGQQVTLSCSPISGHRSVSWYQQTPGQGLQFLFEYFSETQRNKGNFPGRFSGRQFSNSRSEMNVSTLELGDSALYLCASSPTGTVNEKLFFGSGTQLSVL.